Below, one T cell receptor (beta chain) is given with its context. Its cognate antigen is unknown. It was approximately 10 milliliters of peripheral blood that were drawn from each donor. Every sample gave at least 5.5 micrograms of total RNA when it was extracted. This sample stems from a study of blood T cells in healthy people across ages. A second PCR, run for roughly 7 to 11 cycles, used a sample-barcoded 5' primer plus a J-beta primer mix. A template-switch adaptor with 12 random nucleotides tagged each cDNA molecule. TCRdb recomputed calls from the 5' RACE reads with MiXCR, one row per CDR3 protein. Of about 680,000 distinct CDR3 sequences in the sample, 45% to 50% were seen once. Trimming removed 3 bases from V and 9 bases from J, with 12 bases in between. There are 13 residues in the CDR3. General study points: PBMCs that were unsorted prevented a conclusive naive versus antigen-experienced comparison.

This TCR was recovered from a woman aged 55-69 years in good health. V is TRBV12-3 or TRBV12-4 and J is TRBJ1-5; D remains unclear. Sequenced material: blood. Here the CDR3 reads CASSLGGLRPQHF. In DNA, the CDR3 is TGTGCCAGCAGTTTGGGAGGTCTAAGGCCCCAGCATTTT.